The TCR beta chain under discussion was sequenced for a study of blood T cell repertoires in COVID-19. In the study overall: The origin of the acute and convalescent COVID-19 samples was the United States, Italy and Spain. Nucleic acid was either cDNA or gDNA, and it came from T cells, B-cell-depleted T cells, or PBMCs.

Original methodology: From reference gene primer amplification, estimates of nucleated cell counts were derived. Profiled with immunoSEQ multiplex PCR; TCRdb holds only in-frame clones, not every one. Clone size and V and J calls were adopted from that table, with D and trimming inferred from the DNA. The sample has some 25,000 clones; approximately 81% are singletons. Trimming cost V 0 bases and J 5 bases; bases outside gene matches: 17. Germline V lookup: CDR1 LGHNA, CDR2 YSLEER. CDR3 size: 19 residues. The source of this sequence is a human donor in a cohort sampled during active COVID-19. Material: peripheral blood. The chain is built from TRBV4-3 and TRBJ2-7; 9 bases match TRBD1. The CDR3 loop is CASSQDTGRSGTGRNEQYF. CDR3 sequence (DNA): TGCGCCAGCAGCCAAGATACAGGTCGTTCAGGGACAGGGAGAAACGAGCAGTACTTC.